What follows describes a single TCR beta chain. Its target is not known. The sample carries other DNA sequences with the same CDR3. Between the trimmed V and J ends, which lost 3 bases and 2 bases, there was a span of 14 bases. Germline CDR1 and CDR2: SQVTM and ANQGSEA. This CDR3 comprises 14 residues. Those who donated, Caucasian adults without exception, all lived in Nashville, Tennessee. To make CD8 memory, CD45RO+ cells were put together with CCR7-negative CD45RA+ TemRA cells. This sample is part of a study of shared clonotypes between healthy human individuals. Libraries were prepared by immunoSEQ multiplex PCR; TCRdb keeps only in-frame clonotypes and omits some of them. This sample has around 690,000 clones, with 90% found just once. Study outcomes and limitations: Relative to their counterparts shared across all four donors, non-shared clonotypes exhibited diminished generation probabilities. Of the naive CD4 clonotypes, roughly 5.5% were shared across several donors.

The source is a man younger than 30 in good health. Some clones in this sample may be carry-over from other donors' samples. Sequenced sample: memory CD8+ T cells from PBMCs. As for subset: CD45RO+ cells pooled with CCR7-negative TemRA cells. This chain connects TRBV29-1 to TRBJ2-7; either TRBD1 or TRBD2 may supply D (6 bases each). CDR3 protein: CSVELGGPPYEQYF. The CDR3 DNA reads TGCAGCGTTGAGTTGGGGGGCCCCCCCTACGAGCAGTACTTC.